This TCR beta chain is from a study of cytomegalovirus exposure and HLA in healthy donors. Study-level information: A later analysis reported the same platform for the 90 to 150 validation repertoires and the approximately 640 first-cohort repertoires.

Profiling relied on immunoSEQ multiplex PCR, and the TCRdb table lists in-frame clones only, not all of them. The sample carries about 280,000 clones, around 87% recorded once. CDR3 length: 16 amino acids. CDR1 is SGHDT and CDR2 is YYEEEE in the germline V gene. V was trimmed by 0 bases and J by 1 base, leaving 13 bases between them. The receptor was isolated from a woman younger than 30 in good health and CMV-seronegative. The rearrangement joins TRBV5-6 to TRBJ1-1; a weak D match, TRBD1 (6 bases). Sequencing input: PBMCs. The CDR3 DNA sequence: TGTGCCAGCAGCTTGGTAGGGACAACTAAGAACACTGAAGCTTTCTTT. Residues: CASSLVGTTKNTEAFF.